This T cell receptor beta chain was obtained from a study of OX40 agonist ivuxolimab in advanced cancers. Study overall: Dosing consisted of intravenous ivuxolimab at 0.01 to 10 mg/kg every 2 weeks.

Germline loops: CDR1 SGHTA, CDR2 FQGNSA. This CDR3 has 16 amino acids. V was cut by 5 bases and J by 4 bases, with 18 bases left in between. This clone was recorded once. The table came from immunoSEQ multiplex PCR; TCRdb's copy has only in-frame clones and leaves some out. The sample records about 73,000 clones, under 90% being singletons. The receptor's source is an adult with an advanced solid tumor such as melanoma, head and neck, liver or kidney cancer. This sequence joins TRBV7-2 and TRBJ1-5; D gene unclear. Sequences were derived from CD4+ or CD8+ T cells sorted from blood, sampled in a trial of the OX40 agonist ivuxolimab. This CDR3 reads CASSPPPRGGNQPQHF. CDR3 nucleotide sequence: TGTGCCAGCAGCCCACCCCCGCGAGGAGGAAATCAGCCCCAGCATTTT.